Shown below are 18 T cell receptor beta chains from a single sample sequenced in a study of blood T cell repertoires in COVID-19. Only in-frame clones appear in the TCRdb table, and some are missing; sequencing was by immunoSEQ multiplex PCR. The sample carries a few hundred thousand clones, roughly 88% recorded once. Sequencing input: peripheral blood. These receptors originate from a man aged 35-49 years who had recovered from COVID-19.

The chain carries TRBV7-6 and TRBJ1-1, with TRBD1 matching over 9 bases. This CDR3 spans 15 amino acids. CDR1 is SGHVS, CDR2 FNYEAQ, per germline. With 1 base clipped from V and 7 bases from J, the junction kept 7 bases outside the gene matches. CDR3 in amino acids: CASSLETGGVYEAFF. The CDR3 DNA follows: TGTGCCAGCAGCTTAGAAACAGGGGGCGTTTATGAAGCTTTCTTT. The variable domain in full, completed from reference TRBV7-6 and TRBJ1-1, reads GAGVSQSPRYKVTKRGQDVALRCDPISGHVSLYWYRQALGQGPEFLTYFNYEAQQDKSGLPNDRFSAERPEGSISTLTIQRTEQRDSAMYRCASSLETGGVYEAFFGQGTRLTVV.

V is TRBV27 and J is TRBJ2-2, with 9 bases matching TRBD1. This CDR3 contains 15 residues. The V and J ends lost 6 bases and 6 bases, in that order; junction bases with no gene match: 8. CDR1 MNHEY and CDR2 SMNVEV come from the germline V gene (reference sequence). The CDR3 nucleotides are TGTGCCAGCAGGGACGGGACAGGGACGTCCGGGGAGCTGTTTTTT. It encodes CASRDGTGTSGELFF.

The chain employs TRBV30 and TRBJ1-1, with a tentative D call TRBD1 (6 bases). The CDR3 is 12 amino acids. Per the germline V gene, CDR1 is GTSNPN and CDR2 is SVGIG (reference sequence). V was clipped by 5 bases and J by 5 bases, with 12 bases between them. CDR3 protein: CAWDQGSTEAFF. DNA of the CDR3: TGTGCCTGGGACCAGGGGTCTACTGAAGCTTTCTTT.

This rearrangement joins TRBV11-2 to TRBJ2-7; TRBD1 is a possible D gene (6 bases). V lost 3 bases to trimming and J lost 5 bases, with 20 bases between them. The CDR3 length is 16 residues. The V gene's germline CDR1 is SGHAT and CDR2 FQNNGV. The CDR3 nucleotides read TGTGCCAGCAGCTTTAGATTGGCAGGGGAAGGGCACGAGCAGTACTTC. Protein product: CASSFRLAGEGHEQYF.

The rearrangement joins TRBV5-4 to TRBJ2-5, with 9 bases matching TRBD1. The ends lost 0 bases at V and 5 bases at J; junction bases unmatched: 5. Germline V lookup: CDR1 SGHNT, CDR2 YYREEE (reference sequence). The CDR3 runs to 15 residues. CDR3 protein: CASSLAGQGGETQYF. The CDR3 DNA reads TGTGCCAGCAGCTTGGCGGGACAGGGCGGGGAGACCCAGTACTTC.

The chain is built from TRBV7-8 and TRBJ1-1, with D unclear. Germline V gives CDR1 SGHVS, CDR2 FQNEAQ. This CDR3 has 13 amino acids. V lost 2 bases to trimming and J lost 4 bases, with 8 bases between them. In nucleotides, the CDR3 is TGTGCCAGCAGCTTAAAGGAGGGCACTGAAGCTTTCTTT. Its protein is CASSLKEGTEAFF.

The chain carries TRBV4-1 and TRBJ2-3; 9 positions match TRBD2. CDR1 is MGHRA, CDR2 YSYEKL, per germline. The CDR3 length is 17 residues. The junction had 5 bases not matched to a gene; V was cut back by 0 bases and J by 1 base. CDR3 protein: CASSQDRPSGGTDTQYF. Here the CDR3 DNA reads TGCGCCAGCAGCCAAGATAGGCCTAGCGGGGGCACAGATACGCAGTATTTT.

The V call is TRBV5-1, the J call TRBJ2-2; 8 positions match TRBD2. The CDR3 is 14 amino acids. V lost 4 bases, J lost 3 bases, and 2 bases stayed unmatched. Germline V CDR1 and CDR2: SGHRS, YFSETQ. The CDR3 nucleotides are TGCGCCAGCAGCCCGGGGGGGCACACCGGGGAGCTGTTTTTT. This gives the protein CASSPGGHTGELFF.

The chain employs TRBV2 and TRBJ1-2; no firm D call. CDR1 and CDR2 from the germline V gene are SNHLY and FYNNEI. V was shortened by 9 bases and J by 5 bases, with 13 bases between the two germline ends. This CDR3 is built from 12 residues. CDR3 DNA: TGTGCCAGGTCCCCGGAGATTTATGGCTACACCTTC. Encoded protein: CARSPEIYGYTF.

This chain links TRBV5-1 with TRBJ2-3; D may be TRBD1 (6 bases). Germline values: CDR1 SGHRS, CDR2 YFSETQ. The CDR3 contains 17 residues. V was cut by 0 bases and J by 0 bases, with 14 bases left in between. The CDR3 here is CASSLGPTGPSTDTQYF. CDR3 DNA: TGCGCCAGCAGCTTGGGCCCGACAGGCCCTAGCACAGATACGCAGTATTTT. The variable domain in full, with the rest retrieved from reference TRBV5-1 and TRBJ2-3, is KAGVTQTPRYLIKTRGQQVTLSCSPISGHRSVSWYQQTPGQGLQFLFEYFSETQRNKGNFPGRFSGRQFSNSRSEMNVSTLELGDSALYLCASSLGPTGPSTDTQYFGPGTRLTVL.

This clone was observed a few times. The chain combines TRBV5-6 with TRBJ1-1; D gene uncertain. Trimming left V 2 bases short and J 2 bases short, with 10 bases between. There are 14 residues in the CDR3. In germline, CDR1 is SGHDT, CDR2 YYEEEE. The CDR3 sequence: CASSLLDENTEAFF. The CDR3 bases are TGTGCCAGCAGCTTACTAGACGAAAACACTGAAGCTTTCTTT.

The chain has TRBV6-2 or TRBV6-3 and TRBJ1-6; 9 bases agree with TRBD1. The CDR3 length is 15 residues. J lost 9 bases, V lost 0 bases, and 3 bases had no gene match. Per the germline V gene, CDR1 is MNHEY and CDR2 is SVGEGT. The CDR3 nucleotides read TGTGCCAGCAGTTACTCGACGACAGGGGGTTCACCCCTCCACTTT. It specifies CASSYSTTGGSPLHF.

The chain links TRBV3-1 (or the pseudogene TRBV3-2) to TRBJ2-6; D gene uncertain. The CDR3 has 14 residues. The ends were cut back, 3 bases at V and 2 bases at J, with 5 bases in the middle. Germline V gives CDR1 LGHDT, CDR2 YNNKEL (reference sequence). DNA for the CDR3: TGTGCCAGCAGCCAGGCCCCTGGGGCCAACGTCCTGACTTTC. It codes for CASSQAPGANVLTF.

The rearrangement links TRBV11-2 to TRBJ2-7, with a weak D call TRBD2 (5 bases). CDR3 size: 16 residues. V gave up 6 bases and J gave up 5 bases, with 23 bases separating them. CDR1 is SGHAT, CDR2 FQNNGV, per germline. The CDR3 nucleotides read TGTGCCAGCAGGTCTTTTCCGGCGGGCCCTCTCGACGAGCAGTACTTC. This translates into CASRSFPAGPLDEQYF.

The chain couples TRBV3-1 (or the pseudogene TRBV3-2) to TRBJ2-5, with 7 bases that match TRBD2. V lost 1 base, J lost 4 bases, and 6 bases stayed unmatched. The CDR3 runs 15 residues. Germline lookup yields CDR1 LGHDT and CDR2 YNNKEL (reference sequence). The CDR3 sequence: CASSQGTSDGETQYF. In DNA, the CDR3 is TGTGCCAGCAGCCAAGGCACTAGCGACGGAGAGACCCAGTACTTC.

The chain employs TRBV10-3 and TRBJ1-4; no reliable D call. Trimming removed 0 bases at V and 8 bases at J, with 10 bases between. The germline V gene encodes CDR1 ENHRY and CDR2 SYGVKD. The CDR3 is 14 residues long. The CDR3 DNA is TGTGCCATCAGTGAGTCGAATTCCGGGGAAAAACTGTTTTTT. This encodes CAISESNSGEKLFF.

The genes are TRBV4-1 and TRBJ2-2, with D perhaps matching TRBD1 (6 bases). The CDR3 is made up of 19 amino acids. The germline V gene has CDR1 MGHRA and CDR2 YSYEKL. Trimming shortened V by 3 bases and J by 0 bases, and 20 bases separated the two germline ends. CDR3: CASSQVTTGLGSNTGELFF. Here the CDR3 DNA reads TGCGCCAGCAGCCAGGTTACGACAGGCTTGGGGTCGAACACCGGGGAGCTGTTTTTT.

This chain connects TRBV19 to TRBJ2-1; TRBD2 aligns across 7 bases. The V gene end was trimmed by 3 bases and the J gene end by 8 bases; junction bases not matched to a gene: 10. The CDR3 extends over 15 amino acids. CDR1 is LNHDA and CDR2 is SQIVND in the germline V gene (reference sequence). The CDR3 loop is CASSIGGSDRDEQFF. The CDR3 nucleotides are TGTGCCAGTAGTATCGGGGGGTCGGATAGGGATGAGCAGTTCTTC.